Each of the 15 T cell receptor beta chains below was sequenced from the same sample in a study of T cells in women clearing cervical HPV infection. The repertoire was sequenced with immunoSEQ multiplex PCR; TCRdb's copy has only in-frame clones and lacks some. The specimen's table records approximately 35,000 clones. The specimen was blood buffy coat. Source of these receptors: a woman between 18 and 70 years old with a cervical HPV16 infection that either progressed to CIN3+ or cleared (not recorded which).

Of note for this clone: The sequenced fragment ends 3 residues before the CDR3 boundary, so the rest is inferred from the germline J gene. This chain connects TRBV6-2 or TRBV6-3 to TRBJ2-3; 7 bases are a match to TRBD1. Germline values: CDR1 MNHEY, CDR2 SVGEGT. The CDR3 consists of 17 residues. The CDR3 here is CASSLPGQLRLNQPQYF. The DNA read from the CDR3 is TGTGCCAGCAGCCTCCCGGGACAGCTACGCTTGAATCAGCCG.

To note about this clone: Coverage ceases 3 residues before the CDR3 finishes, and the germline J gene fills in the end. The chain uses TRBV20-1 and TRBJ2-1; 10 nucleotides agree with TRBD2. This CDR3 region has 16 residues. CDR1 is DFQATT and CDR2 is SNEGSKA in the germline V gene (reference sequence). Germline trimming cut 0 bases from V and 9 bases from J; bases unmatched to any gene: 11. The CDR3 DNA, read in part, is TGCAGTGCTAGAGATGAAAGAAGCGGGGGGGCAAGTGAG. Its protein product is CSARDERSGGASE. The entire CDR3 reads CSARDERSGGASEQFF.

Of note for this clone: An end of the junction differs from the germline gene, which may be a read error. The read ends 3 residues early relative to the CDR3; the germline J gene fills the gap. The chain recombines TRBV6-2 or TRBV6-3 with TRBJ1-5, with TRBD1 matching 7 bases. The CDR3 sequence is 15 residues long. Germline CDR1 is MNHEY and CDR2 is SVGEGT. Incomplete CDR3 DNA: TGTACCAGCAGATTTGACAGGGAGGGCAATCAGCCC. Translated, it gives CTSRFDREGNQP. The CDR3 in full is CTSRFDREGNQPQHF.

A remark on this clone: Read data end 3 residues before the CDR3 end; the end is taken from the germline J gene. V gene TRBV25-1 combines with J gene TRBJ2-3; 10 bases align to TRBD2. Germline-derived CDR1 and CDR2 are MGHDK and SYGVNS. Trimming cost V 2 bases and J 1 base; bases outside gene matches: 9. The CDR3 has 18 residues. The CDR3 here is CASSELAASGGGTDTQYF. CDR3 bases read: TGTGCCAGCAGTGAACTTGCGGCTAGCGGGGGAGGCACAGATACG.

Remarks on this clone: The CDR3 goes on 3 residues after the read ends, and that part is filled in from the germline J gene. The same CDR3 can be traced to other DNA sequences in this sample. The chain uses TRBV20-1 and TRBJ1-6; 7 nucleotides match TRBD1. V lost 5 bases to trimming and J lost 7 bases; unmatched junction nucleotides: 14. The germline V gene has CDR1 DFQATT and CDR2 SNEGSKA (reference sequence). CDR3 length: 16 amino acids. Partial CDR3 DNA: TGCAGTGCTTGGGCCCCGACAGGGTTTGACAATTCACCC. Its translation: CSAWAPTGFDNSP. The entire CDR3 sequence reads CSAWAPTGFDNSPLHF.

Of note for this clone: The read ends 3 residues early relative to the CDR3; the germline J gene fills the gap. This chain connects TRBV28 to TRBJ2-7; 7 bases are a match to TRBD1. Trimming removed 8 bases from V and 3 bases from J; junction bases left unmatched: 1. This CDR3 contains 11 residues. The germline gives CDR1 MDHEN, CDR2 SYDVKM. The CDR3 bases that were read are TGTGCCAGCCGGGACAGCTACGAG. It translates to CASRDSYE. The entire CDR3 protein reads CASRDSYEQYF.

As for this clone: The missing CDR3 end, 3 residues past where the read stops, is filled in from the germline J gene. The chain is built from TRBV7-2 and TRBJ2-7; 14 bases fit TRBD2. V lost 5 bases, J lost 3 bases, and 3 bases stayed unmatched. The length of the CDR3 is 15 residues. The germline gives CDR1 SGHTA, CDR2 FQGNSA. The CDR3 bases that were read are TGTGCCAGCAGCCCGGGACTAGCGGGGGTCTACGAG. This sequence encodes CASSPGLAGVYE. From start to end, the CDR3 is CASSPGLAGVYEQYF.

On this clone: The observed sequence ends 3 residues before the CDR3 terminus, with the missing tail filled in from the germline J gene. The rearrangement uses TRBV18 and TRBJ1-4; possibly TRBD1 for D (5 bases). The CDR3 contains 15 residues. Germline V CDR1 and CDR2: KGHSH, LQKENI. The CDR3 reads CASSPGAGVDSPLFF. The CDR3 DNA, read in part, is TGTGCCAGCTCACCAGGGGCTGGGGTCGATTCACCA.

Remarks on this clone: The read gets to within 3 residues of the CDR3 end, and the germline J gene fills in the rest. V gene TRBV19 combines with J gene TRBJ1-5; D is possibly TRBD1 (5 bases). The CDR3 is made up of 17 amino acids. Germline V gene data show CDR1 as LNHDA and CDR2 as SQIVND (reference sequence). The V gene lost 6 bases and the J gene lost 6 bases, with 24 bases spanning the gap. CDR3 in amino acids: CASRTTWGGSVSQPQHF. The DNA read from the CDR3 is TGTGCCAGTAGGACCACATGGGGGGGATCGGTAAGTCAGCCC.

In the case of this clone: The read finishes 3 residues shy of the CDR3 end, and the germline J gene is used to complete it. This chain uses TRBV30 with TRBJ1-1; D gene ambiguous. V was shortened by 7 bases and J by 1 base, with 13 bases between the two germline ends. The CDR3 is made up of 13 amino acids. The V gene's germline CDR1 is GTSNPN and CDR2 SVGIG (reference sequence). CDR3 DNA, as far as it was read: TGTGCCTCAACCCACCGGGGGAACACTGAA. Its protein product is CASTHRGNTE. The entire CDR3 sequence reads CASTHRGNTEAFF.

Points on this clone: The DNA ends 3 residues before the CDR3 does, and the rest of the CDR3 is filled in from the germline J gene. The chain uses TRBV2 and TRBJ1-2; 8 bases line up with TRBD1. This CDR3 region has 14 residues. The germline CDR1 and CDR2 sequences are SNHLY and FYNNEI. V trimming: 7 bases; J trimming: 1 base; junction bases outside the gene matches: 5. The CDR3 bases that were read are TGTGCCAGCACGAGGACAGGGAGTAACTATGGC. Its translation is CASTRTGSNYG. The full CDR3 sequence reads CASTRTGSNYGYTF.

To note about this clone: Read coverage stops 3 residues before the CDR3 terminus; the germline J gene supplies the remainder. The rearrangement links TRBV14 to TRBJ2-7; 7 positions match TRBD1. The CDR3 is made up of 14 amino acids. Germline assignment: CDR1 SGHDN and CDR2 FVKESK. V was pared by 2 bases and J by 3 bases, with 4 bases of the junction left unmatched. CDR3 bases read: TGTGCCAGCAGCCAAACAGGGGAGTTCTACGAG. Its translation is CASSQTGEFYE. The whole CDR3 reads CASSQTGEFYEQYF.

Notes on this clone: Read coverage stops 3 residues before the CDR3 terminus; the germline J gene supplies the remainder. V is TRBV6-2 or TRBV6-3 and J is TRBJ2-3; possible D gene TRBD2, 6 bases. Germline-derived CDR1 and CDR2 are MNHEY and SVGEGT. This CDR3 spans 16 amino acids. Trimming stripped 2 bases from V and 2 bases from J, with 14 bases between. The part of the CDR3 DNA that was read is TGTGCCAGCAGTTACCGACATTTAGCGGCCACAGATACG. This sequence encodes CASSYRHLAATDT. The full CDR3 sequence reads CASSYRHLAATDTQYF.

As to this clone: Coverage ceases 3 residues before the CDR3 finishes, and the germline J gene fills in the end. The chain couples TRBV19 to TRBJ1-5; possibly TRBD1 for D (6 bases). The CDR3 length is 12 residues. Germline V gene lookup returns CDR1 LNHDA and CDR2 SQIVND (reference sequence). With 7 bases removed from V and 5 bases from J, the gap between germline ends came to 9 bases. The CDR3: CASKQGDQPQHF. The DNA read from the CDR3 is TGTGCCAGTAAACAGGGAGATCAGCCC.

The CDR3 DNA, read in part, is TGTGCCAGCAGCCTGAAACCGGCGGCCCAAGAGACC. Translating gives CASSLKPAAQET. The whole CDR3 sequence reads CASSLKPAAQETQYF. This chain links TRBV11-1 with TRBJ2-5; no clear D. The read comes to an end 3 residues before the CDR3 does, leaving the germline J gene to fill in the end. Germline loops: CDR1 SGHAT, CDR2 FQDESV (reference sequence). Trimming took off 5 bases at V and 1 base at J, with 14 bases between the two ends. CDR3 length: 15 residues.